The entry below gives a single TCR beta chain sequence along with its context. Its specificity is unknown. This entry comes from a study of radiotherapy plus CTLA-4 blockade in lung cancer. Study-wide context: Objective response rate was 18%; disease control rate, about 28%. Study-wide results and limits: Once radiotherapy plus ipilimumab had been given, TCR clones derived from tumor expanded in blood.

V lost 5 bases and J 6 bases, leaving 14 bases between the germline ends. Per germline, CDR1 SEHNR and CDR2 FQNEAQ (reference sequence). This CDR3 is 14 amino acids long. Focal radiation with ipilimumab CTLA-4 blockade was given to patients with chemo-refractory metastatic non-small-cell lung cancer. Generated by immunoSEQ multiplex PCR, the TCRdb table keeps only in-frame clones and is missing some. The profile shows 40,000 or so clones, approximately 83% of them singletons. This receptor was obtained from a human donor with non-small cell lung cancer whose response to radiotherapy plus ipilimumab could not be evaluated. The chain combines TRBV7-9 with TRBJ1-5; a possible D gene is TRBD1 (5 bases). The sample was peripheral blood, taken from a patient treated with radiotherapy plus ipilimumab. This chain's CDR3 is CASSTGGSSQPQHF. As DNA, the CDR3 is TGTGCCAGCAGCACCGGGGGTTCCTCTCAGCCCCAGCATTTT.